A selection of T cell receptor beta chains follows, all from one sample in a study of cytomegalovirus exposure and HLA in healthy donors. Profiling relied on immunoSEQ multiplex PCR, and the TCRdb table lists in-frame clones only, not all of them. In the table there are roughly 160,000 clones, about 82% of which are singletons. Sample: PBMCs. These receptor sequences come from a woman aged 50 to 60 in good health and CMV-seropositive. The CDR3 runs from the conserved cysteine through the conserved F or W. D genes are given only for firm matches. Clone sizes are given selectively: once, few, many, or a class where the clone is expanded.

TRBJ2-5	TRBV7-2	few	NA	CASSSPAGDEQYF	TGTGCCAGCAGCTCACCCGCAGGGGATGAGCAGTACTTC
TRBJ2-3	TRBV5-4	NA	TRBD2	CASSQYIAGSTDTQYF	TGTGCCAGCAGCCAATATATAGCGGGATCCACAGATACGCAGTATTTT
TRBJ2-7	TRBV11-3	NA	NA	CASSLSHSGEQYF	TGTGCCAGCAGCTTGAGTCATTCAGGGGAGCAGTACTTC
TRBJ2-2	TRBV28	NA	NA	CASSLGRRGGELFF	TGTGCCAGCAGTTTGGGACGAAGGGGGGGGGAGCTGTTTTTT
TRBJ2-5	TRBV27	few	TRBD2	CASSRASGGQETQYF	TGTGCCAGCAGCAGGGCTAGCGGGGGGCAAGAGACCCAGTACTTC
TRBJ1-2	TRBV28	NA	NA	CASSPTGYGYTF	TGTGCCAGCAGCCCAACAGGTTATGGCTACACCTTC
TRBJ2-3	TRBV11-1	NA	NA	CASSLRQVGGTDTQYF	TGTGCCAGCAGCCTCCGACAGGTCGGCGGCACAGATACGCAGTATTTT
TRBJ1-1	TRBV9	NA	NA	CASSLQGYTEAFF	TGTGCCAGCAGCTTACAGGGTTACACTGAAGCTTTCTTT
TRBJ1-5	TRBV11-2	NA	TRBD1	CASSLQGALNQPQHF	TGTGCCAGCAGCCTCCAGGGGGCTCTCAATCAGCCCCAGCATTTT
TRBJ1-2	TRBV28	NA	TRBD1	CASSLRYRGPGYTF	TGTGCCAGCAGTTTACGGTACAGGGGGCCTGGCTACACCTTC